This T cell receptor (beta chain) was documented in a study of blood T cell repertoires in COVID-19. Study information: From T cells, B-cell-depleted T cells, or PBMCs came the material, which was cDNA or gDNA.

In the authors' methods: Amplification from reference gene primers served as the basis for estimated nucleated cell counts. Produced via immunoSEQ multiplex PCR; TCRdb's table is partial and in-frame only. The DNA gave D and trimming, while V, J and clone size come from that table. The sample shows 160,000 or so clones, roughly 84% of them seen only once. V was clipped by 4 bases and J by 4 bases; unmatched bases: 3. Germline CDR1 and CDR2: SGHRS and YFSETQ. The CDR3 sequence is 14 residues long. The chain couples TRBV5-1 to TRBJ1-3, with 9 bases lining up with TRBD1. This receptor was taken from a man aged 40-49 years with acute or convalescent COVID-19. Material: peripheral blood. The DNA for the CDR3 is TGCGCCAGCAGCGCAGGGACAGGGGGAAACACCATATATTTT. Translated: CASSAGTGGNTIYF.